This T cell receptor beta chain is drawn from a study of blood T cell repertoires in COVID-19. Some clones are missing from TCRdb's copy, which holds only in-frame ones; the method was immunoSEQ multiplex PCR. Of about 300,000 clones in the sample, roughly 80% were seen once. The CDR3 totals 10 residues. Trimming removed 9 bases at V and 8 bases at J, with 7 bases between. CDR1 is LNHDA and CDR2 is SQIVND in the germline V gene (reference sequence). The origin of this receptor is a human donor with COVID-19, enrolled during active disease. The donor label of this sample is uncertain. Sequences were obtained from peripheral blood. The chain uses TRBV19 and TRBJ1-4; D call uncertain. CDR3 region: CASRSEKLFF. The DNA for the CDR3 is TGTGCCAGCAGATCAGAAAAACTGTTTTTT.